One and the same sample provided the 9 T cell receptor beta chains below, sequenced in a study of blood T cell repertoires in COVID-19. Assay used: immunoSEQ multiplex PCR; TCRdb lists only in-frame clones, some missing. The sample includes roughly 300,000 clones, 85% to 90% of them seen just once. The sample comprised peripheral blood. The receptors originated from a woman in her 30s with COVID-19, enrolled during active disease.

The rearrangement uses TRBV27 and TRBJ1-2; D remains ambiguous. Germline loops: CDR1 MNHEY, CDR2 SMNVEV (reference sequence). CDR3 length equals 12 residues. V was pared by 6 bases and J by 4 bases, with 9 bases between. CDR3 residues: CASSMTGYGYTF. The CDR3 DNA is TGTGCCAGCAGCATGACGGGCTATGGCTACACCTTC.

J is TRBJ2-7 and V is TRBV11-2; TRBD1 might be the D (7 bases). The CDR3 runs 14 residues. The V end was cut by 5 bases, the J end by 3 bases, with 14 bases between. Per germline, CDR1 SGHAT and CDR2 FQNNGV. The CDR3 reads CASSNYRGGYEQYF. In nucleotides, the CDR3 is TGTGCCAGCAGCAACTACAGGGGAGGCTACGAGCAGTACTTC. Full variable domain (rest looked up from reference TRBV11-2 and TRBJ2-7): EAGVAQSPRYKIIEKRQSVAFWCNPISGHATLYWYQQILGQGPKLLIQFQNNGVVDDSQLPKDRFSAERLKGVDSTLKIQPAKLEDSAVYLCASSNYRGGYEQYFGPGTRLTVT.

This chain uses TRBV5-1 with TRBJ2-7; 8 nucleotides agree with TRBD2. J was trimmed by 2 bases and V by 0 bases; bases with no gene match: 1. The CDR3 runs to 14 residues. The germline CDR1 and CDR2 sequences are SGHRS and YFSETQ. The CDR3 DNA reads as TGCGCCAGCAGCTTGGAGCGGGGGACCTACGAGCAGTACTTC. Amino acid sequence: CASSLERGTYEQYF. The variable domain in full, with the rest retrieved from reference TRBV5-1 and TRBJ2-7, is KAGVTQTPRYLIKTRGQQVTLSCSPISGHRSVSWYQQTPGQGLQFLFEYFSETQRNKGNFPGRFSGRQFSNSRSEMNVSTLELGDSALYLCASSLERGTYEQYFGPGTRLTVT.

This rearrangement joins TRBV5-1 to TRBJ2-3; TRBD1 matches at 9 bases. Germline CDR1 is SGHRS and CDR2 is YFSETQ. The CDR3 has 15 residues. Unmatched junction bases numbered 7, after V lost 4 bases and J lost 4 bases. The CDR3: CASSGQGQGADTQYF. The CDR3 DNA reads TGCGCCAGCAGCGGCCAGGGACAGGGTGCAGATACGCAGTATTTT.

The rearrangement joins TRBV5-1 to TRBJ2-7; 13 bases line up with TRBD2. This CDR3 contains 17 residues. V shed 0 bases and J 5 bases; nucleotides not matched to a gene: 8. The germline V gene encodes CDR1 SGHRS and CDR2 YFSETQ. The CDR3 region has the DNA TGCGCCAGCAGCTTGGCCAGACTAGCGGGGGGACGTAACGAGCAGTACTTC. Translation gives CASSLARLAGGRNEQYF.

This clone appeared a single time. The rearrangement joins TRBV27 to TRBJ2-3, with TRBD2 identical over 9 bases. Germline V gene lookup returns CDR1 MNHEY and CDR2 SMNVEV (reference sequence). The CDR3 extends over 17 amino acids. With V trimmed by 4 bases and J by 2 bases, 10 bases remained unmatched. CDR3 region: CASSSLGAGGITDTQYF. The CDR3 region has the DNA TGTGCCAGCAGTTCCCTCGGTGCGGGGGGGATCACAGATACGCAGTATTTT.

The genes are TRBV21-1 and TRBJ1-1; TRBD1 is the table's D call, not checked against the DNA. TRBV21-1 is designated a pseudogene. The CDR3 spans 16 residues. The CDR3 DNA reads as TGTGCCAGCAGCAAGGGGGGTTGCGACAGGGGCACTGAAGCTTTCTTT. Amino acid sequence: CASSKGGCDRGTEAFF.

The chain combines TRBV2 with TRBJ2-5, with D hard to call. The CDR3 is made up of 12 amino acids. Trimming stripped 2 bases from V and 2 bases from J, with 3 bases between. In germline, CDR1 is SNHLY, CDR2 FYNNEI. The chain's CDR3 is CASSERQETQYF. CDR3 DNA sequence: TGTGCCAGCAGTGAACGGCAAGAGACCCAGTACTTC.

The chain uses TRBV19 and TRBJ2-3, with D possibly matching TRBD2 (5 bases). Deletions cut 6 bases from V and 4 bases from J, with 5 bases between. The CDR3 covers 11 residues. Germline-derived CDR1 and CDR2 are LNHDA and SQIVND (reference sequence). The CDR3 nucleotides are TGTGCCAGTAGCGGGGCAGATACGCAGTATTTT. Protein: CASSGADTQYF.